The 32 T cell receptor beta chains below were found in one sample sequenced in a study of cytomegalovirus exposure and HLA in healthy donors. Repertoires were generated with immunoSEQ multiplex PCR, while TCRdb's copy carries only in-frame clones and drops some. The sample shows some 68,000 clones, around 95% of them seen only once. The sequenced material came from PBMCs. Every receptor here comes from a man aged 18 to 29 in good health and CMV-seronegative.

The chain links TRBV19 to TRBJ2-3, with D perhaps matching TRBD2 (6 bases). Germline assignment: CDR1 LNHDA and CDR2 SQIVND (reference sequence). CDR3 length equals 15 residues. Trimming removed 1 base from V and 5 bases from J, with 13 bases in between. The CDR3, as DNA: TGTGCCAGTAGTATAGCGGAGGGGCTCGGAGATACGCAGTATTTT. It yields the protein CASSIAEGLGDTQYF.

The chain employs TRBV5-1 and TRBJ2-5; D is perhaps TRBD1 (6 bases). Germline-derived CDR1 and CDR2 are SGHRS and YFSETQ. The V gene lost 4 bases and the J gene lost 3 bases, with 16 bases spanning the gap. This CDR3 contains 15 residues. The CDR3 spells CASSKTGTREETQYF. For the CDR3, the DNA is TGCGCCAGCAGCAAGACCGGGACACGGGAAGAGACCCAGTACTTC.

The chain recombines TRBV27 with TRBJ2-2, with TRBD1 matching 8 bases. From germline, CDR1 is MNHEY and CDR2 SMNVEV (reference sequence). V dropped 4 bases and J dropped 3; count of bases not matched to a gene: 1. The CDR3 sequence is 14 residues long. DNA for the CDR3: TGTGCCAGCAGTTCGGGACAGGACACCGGGGAGCTGTTTTTT. It translates to CASSSGQDTGELFF.

This chain links TRBV11-3 with TRBJ2-7, with D maybe TRBD1 (5 bases). The V gene lost 6 bases and the J gene lost 3 bases, with 9 bases spanning the gap. Germline lookup yields CDR1 SGHNT and CDR2 YENEEA. CDR3 length equals 12 residues. CDR3 loop: CASSPGFYEQYF. Here the CDR3 DNA reads TGTGCCAGCAGTCCAGGGTTCTACGAGCAGTACTTC.

The V and J genes are TRBV27 and TRBJ1-2, with unresolved D. This CDR3 region has 14 residues. V was shortened by 2 bases and J by 0 bases, with 7 bases between the two germline ends. Germline CDR1 is MNHEY and CDR2 is SMNVEV (reference sequence). The CDR3 protein is CASSLTKANYGYTF. DNA for the CDR3: TGTGCCAGCAGTTTAACAAAAGCTAACTATGGCTACACCTTC.

The chain employs TRBV6-1 and TRBJ1-3, with D unresolved. This CDR3 is 15 amino acids long. V was trimmed by 1 base and J by 0 bases, leaving 7 bases between them. The germline gives CDR1 MNHNS, CDR2 SASEGT. The CDR3 spells CASSEDGVSGNTIYF. The CDR3 nucleotides are TGTGCCAGCAGTGAAGACGGAGTCTCTGGAAACACCATATATTTT.

The gene calls are TRBV6-5 and TRBJ1-1, with TRBD1 matching over 8 bases. The CDR3 loop spans 15 amino acids. Trimming took 1 base from V and 7 from J; bases not matched to a gene: 8. CDR1 and CDR2 from the germline V gene are MNHEY and SVGAGI. The CDR3 DNA reads as TGTGCCAGCAGTTACTTCGGCAGGGGGCTCGGTGAAGCTTTCTTT. This translates into CASSYFGRGLGEAFF.

In its sample, this clone was seen once. This chain connects TRBV6-1 to TRBJ2-7; D gene uncertain. CDR3 length: 13 residues. Germline assignment: CDR1 MNHNS and CDR2 SASEGT. The V end lost 6 bases, the J end lost 3 bases, and 12 bases lay between the germline ends. The CDR3 here is CASRVVANYEQYF. The DNA of the CDR3 is TGTGCCAGCAGAGTCGTGGCCAACTACGAGCAGTACTTC.

The chain links TRBV27 to TRBJ1-1, with 10 bases that match TRBD1. V gave up 5 bases and J gave up 4 bases; unmatched junction bases: 4. CDR1 is MNHEY and CDR2 is SMNVEV in the germline V gene (reference sequence). This CDR3 spans 14 amino acids. CDR3 DNA: TGTGCCAGCAGTCCGGGACAGGGGATCACTGAAGCTTTCTTT. The encoded protein is CASSPGQGITEAFF.

The chain links TRBV12-5 to TRBJ1-1; D gene ambiguous. The CDR3 extends over 15 amino acids. Germline V gene sequence: CDR1 LGHNT, CDR2 FRNRAP. V was clipped by 1 base and J by 1 base, with 10 bases between them. The CDR3 here is CASGLGVSGNTEAFF. For the CDR3, the DNA is TGTGCTAGTGGTTTGGGGGTTTCAGGGAACACTGAAGCTTTCTTT.

The chain recombines TRBV27 with TRBJ2-1, with 7 bases fitting TRBD1. The J segment lost 5 bases and the V segment lost 4 bases, leaving 8 bases of the junction unmatched. CDR3 length: 15 residues. Germline values: CDR1 MNHEY, CDR2 SMNVEV (reference sequence). Here the CDR3 DNA reads TGTGCCAGCAGTTCCAGGGGGTTAGCCAACAATGAGCAGTTCTTC. Amino acids: CASSSRGLANNEQFF.

This chain connects TRBV27 to TRBJ2-7; 7 positions match TRBD1. After removal of 1 base from V and 7 bases from J, the junction contained 4 bases not matched to a gene. The V gene's germline CDR1 is MNHEY and CDR2 SMNVEV (reference sequence). There are 13 residues in the CDR3. The CDR3 sequence: CASSLWPGGEQYF. CDR3 sequence (DNA): TGTGCCAGCAGTTTATGGCCAGGGGGTGAGCAGTACTTC.

The chain is built from TRBV7-2 and TRBJ1-4; D is ambiguous. The CDR3 covers 15 residues. Germline CDR1 reads SGHTA; CDR2 reads FQGNSA. Trimming removed 5 bases at V and 8 bases at J, with 18 bases between. In DNA form, the CDR3 reads TGTGCCAGCAGCCCATCAGGCCCTGCTTCCGAAAAACTGTTTTTT. This codes for CASSPSGPASEKLFF.

This chain joins TRBV6-5 and TRBJ2-7, with 7 bases lining up with TRBD1. CDR3 size: 15 residues. With V trimmed by 6 bases and J by 1 base, 9 bases remained unmatched. The germline CDR1 and CDR2 sequences are MNHEY and SVGAGI. The CDR3 nucleotides read TGTGCCAGCAGCTCAAGGACAGGTAAATCCTACGAGCAGTACTTC. It codes for CASSSRTGKSYEQYF.

This chain uses TRBV29-1 with TRBJ1-1; D is uncertain. Germline V gene sequence: CDR1 SQVTM, CDR2 ANQGSEA. V was shortened by 7 bases and J by 0 bases, with 12 bases between the two germline ends. The CDR3 is 13 amino acids. The CDR3 DNA reads as TGCAGCGCCCAATTCACGGTGAACACTGAAGCTTTCTTT. This sequence encodes CSAQFTVNTEAFF.

The rearrangement uses TRBV27 and TRBJ1-4; TRBD1 matches 8 bases. The CDR3 has 15 residues. The germline V gene encodes CDR1 MNHEY and CDR2 SMNVEV (reference sequence). The V and J ends lost 5 bases and 8 bases, in that order; junction bases with no gene match: 10. CDR3 protein: CASSLYPTGAEKLFF. For the CDR3, the DNA is TGTGCCAGCAGTCTATATCCGACAGGGGCGGAAAAACTGTTTTTT.

The rearrangement uses TRBV28 and TRBJ1-4, with 8 bases lining up with TRBD1. Trimming took 5 bases from V and 5 from J; bases not matched to a gene: 7. Germline lookup yields CDR1 MDHEN and CDR2 SYDVKM. CDR3 length: 15 residues. CDR3 sequence: CASSSAGQGNEKLFF. The CDR3 nucleotides read TGTGCCAGCAGTAGCGCAGGACAGGGAAATGAAAAACTGTTTTTT.

The CDR3 DNA reads as TGTGCCAGCAGCTCCGTCCTCGCAGGGTACACCGGGGAGCTGTTTTTT. It translates to CASSSVLAGYTGELFF. The genes are TRBV7-3 and TRBJ2-2, with D perhaps TRBD1 (5 bases). The CDR3 sequence is 16 residues long. V was trimmed by 4 bases and J by 3 bases, leaving 15 bases between them. Germline V CDR1 and CDR2: SGHTA, FQGTGA.

CDR3 residues: CSALAETQYF. CDR3 sequence (DNA): TGCAGTGCTTTGGCAGAGACCCAGTACTTC. The chain couples TRBV20-1 to TRBJ2-5; D unresolved. Trimming stripped 5 bases from V and 4 bases from J, with 5 bases between. Per the germline V gene, CDR1 is DFQATT and CDR2 is SNEGSKA (reference sequence). The CDR3 spans 10 residues.

The rearrangement links TRBV11-3 to TRBJ2-7, with a weak D call TRBD1 (5 bases). Per germline, CDR1 SGHNT and CDR2 YENEEA. Trimming took 0 bases from V and 0 from J, leaving 12 bases between them. The CDR3 spans 16 residues. The CDR3 loop is CASSLDGARSSYEQYF. The CDR3 nucleotides read TGTGCCAGCAGCTTAGATGGGGCGAGGAGCTCCTACGAGCAGTACTTC.

CDR3 region: CASSPPTAFADTQYF. The DNA of the CDR3 is TGTGCCAGCAGCCCCCCCACTGCGTTCGCAGATACGCAGTATTTT. This chain uses TRBV7-9 with TRBJ2-3; D ambiguous. V was cut by 5 bases and J by 4 bases, with 16 bases left in between. Germline CDR1 reads SEHNR; CDR2 reads FQNEAQ (reference sequence). This CDR3 is built from 15 residues.

The CDR3 loop reads CASSHAGDGYTF. CDR3 DNA: TGTGCCAGCAGCCATGCAGGGGACGGCTACACCTTC. The chain has TRBV14 and TRBJ1-2; TRBD1 might be the D (6 bases). Trimming shortened V by 3 bases and J by 8 bases, and 10 bases separated the two germline ends. CDR1 is SGHDN and CDR2 is FVKESK in the germline V gene. This CDR3 has 12 residues.

The gene calls are TRBV6-1 and TRBJ1-2; perhaps TRBD1 as D (6 bases). The V gene lost 6 bases and the J gene lost 2 bases, with 10 bases spanning the gap. This CDR3 spans 13 amino acids. Looked up from germline, CDR1 is MNHNS and CDR2 is SASEGT. The DNA of the CDR3 is TGTGCCAGCAGAAGAGGACAGAACTATGGCTACACCTTC. Translation: CASRRGQNYGYTF.

V usage is TRBV6-5 and J usage is TRBJ1-5; 7 bases are shared with TRBD1. This CDR3 region has 15 residues. Germline trimming cut 8 bases from V and 2 bases from J; bases unmatched to any gene: 9. The germline V gene has CDR1 MNHEY and CDR2 SVGAGI. CDR3 protein: CASRQGSGRNQPQHF. CDR3 DNA: TGTGCCAGCCGACAGGGTAGTGGGCGCAATCAGCCCCAGCATTTT.

The J gene is TRBJ2-2, the V gene TRBV6-5, with a possible D match to TRBD1 (5 bases). CDR3 length: 14 amino acids. Germline CDR1 and CDR2: MNHEY and SVGAGI. V was pared by 2 bases and J by 4 bases, with 8 bases between. This CDR3 reads CASSYRGGTGELFF. The CDR3 DNA follows: TGTGCCAGCAGTTACAGGGGCGGCACCGGGGAGCTGTTTTTT.

V gene TRBV5-6 combines with J gene TRBJ2-1; 8 nucleotides match TRBD1. This CDR3 is 16 amino acids long. The ends lost 5 bases at V and 4 bases at J; junction bases unmatched: 11. Per the germline V gene, CDR1 is SGHDT and CDR2 is YYEEEE. The CDR3 region has the DNA TGTGCCAGCAGTCCTCAGGGGGCAGGGAGGTACAATGAGCAGTTCTTC. Translating it yields CASSPQGAGRYNEQFF.

The rearrangement uses TRBV6-1 and TRBJ2-4; D is possibly TRBD2 (6 bases). Germline CDR1 MNHNS, CDR2 SASEGT. The CDR3 loop spans 19 amino acids. Trimming took 2 bases from V and 5 from J, leaving 25 bases between them. The chain's CDR3 is CASSESGWILRERENIQYF. Written as DNA, the CDR3 is TGTGCCAGCAGTGAATCCGGGTGGATTTTGCGGGAACGGGAAAACATTCAGTACTTC.

The V gene is TRBV6-1, the J gene TRBJ2-1, with 10 bases aligning to TRBD2. The germline V gene has CDR1 MNHNS and CDR2 SASEGT. The CDR3 consists of 16 residues. The trim removed 1 base at V and 5 bases at J, leaving 5 bases unmatched. CDR3 sequence: CASSEVGLAVNNEQFF. CDR3 nucleotides: TGTGCCAGCAGTGAAGTTGGACTAGCGGTCAACAATGAGCAGTTCTTC.

This chain connects TRBV19 to TRBJ1-2; D gene uncertain. Trimming shortened V by 10 bases and J by 5 bases, and 23 bases separated the two germline ends. Germline CDR1 and CDR2: LNHDA and SQIVND (reference sequence). The CDR3 is made up of 15 amino acids. The CDR3, as DNA: TGTGCCACGACCTCCGACACTTCTTGGCAATATGGCTACACCTTC. Protein sequence: CATTSDTSWQYGYTF.

CDR3 protein: CASSRQGNYGYTF. The CDR3 coding sequence is TGTGCCAGTAGCCGACAGGGGAACTATGGCTACACCTTC. V is TRBV19 and J is TRBJ1-2; 8 bases fit TRBD1. This CDR3 is 13 amino acids long. J was trimmed by 2 bases and V by 6 bases; bases with no gene match: 2. Germline CDR1 reads LNHDA; CDR2 reads SQIVND (reference sequence).

The chain carries TRBV27 and TRBJ2-1; possible D gene TRBD1, 6 bases. Germline lookup yields CDR1 MNHEY and CDR2 SMNVEV (reference sequence). This CDR3 comprises 16 residues. With 4 bases removed from V and 3 bases from J, the gap between germline ends came to 16 bases. The CDR3 DNA is TGTGCCAGCAGTTGGGGGCTTCCTACCTACTACAATGAGCAGTTCTTC. Translated, it gives CASSWGLPTYYNEQFF.

The rearrangement joins TRBV5-4 to TRBJ2-7; 8 nucleotides agree with TRBD1. The CDR3 totals 12 residues. Germline CDR1 and CDR2: SGHNT and YYREEE (reference sequence). V lost 3 bases, J lost 11 bases, and 7 bases stayed unmatched. CDR3 in DNA: TGTGCCAGCAGCTCCGGACAGGGAATTGAGTACTTC. Translating it yields CASSSGQGIEYF. Combining the CDR3 with reference TRBV5-4 and TRBJ2-7 gives the whole variable domain ETGVTQSPTHLIKTRGQQVTLRCSSQSGHNTVSWYQQALGQGPQFIFQYYREEENGRGNFPPRFSGLQFPNYSSELNVNALELDDSALYLCASSSGQGIEYFGPGTRLTVT.